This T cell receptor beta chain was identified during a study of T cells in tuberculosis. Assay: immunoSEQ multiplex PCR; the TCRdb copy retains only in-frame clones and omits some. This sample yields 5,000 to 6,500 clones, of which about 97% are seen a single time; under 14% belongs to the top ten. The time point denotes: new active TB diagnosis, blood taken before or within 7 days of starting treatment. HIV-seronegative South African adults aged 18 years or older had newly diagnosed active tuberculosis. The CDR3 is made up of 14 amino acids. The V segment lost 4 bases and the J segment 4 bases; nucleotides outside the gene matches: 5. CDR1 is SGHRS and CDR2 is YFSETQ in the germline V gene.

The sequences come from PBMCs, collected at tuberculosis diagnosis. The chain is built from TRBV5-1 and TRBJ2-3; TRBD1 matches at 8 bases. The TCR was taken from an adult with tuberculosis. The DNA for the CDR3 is TGCGCCAGCAGCATAGACAGGGGCGCAGATACGCAGTATTTT. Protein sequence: CASSIDRGADTQYF.